Presented here are 28 T cell receptor beta chains from one specimen sequenced in a study of beta chain features in type 1 diabetes. Expressed TCRB transcripts were sequenced after all isolated RNA was converted to cDNA. The method was immunoSEQ multiplex PCR; TCRdb's version includes in-frame clones alone and lacks a portion of them. The sample has fewer than 350,000 clones; under 8.5% are singletons. Sequenced sample: central memory CD4+ T cells from blood. The origin of the receptors is a young woman in good health.

V and J are TRBV6-6 and TRBJ2-7; 7 bases are shared with TRBD1. The CDR3 extends over 15 amino acids. Germline-derived CDR1 and CDR2 are MNHNY and SVGAGI (reference sequence). V lost 7 bases and J lost 0; bases outside the gene matches: 9. Here the CDR3 reads CASKIGGQASYEQYV. The DNA for the CDR3 is TGTGCCAGCAAGATCGGCGGACAGGCCTCCTACGAGCAGTACGTC.

In this sample, this clone turned up a few times. This chain uses TRBV7-9 with TRBJ2-3, with D uncertain. There are 13 residues in the CDR3. The germline CDR1 and CDR2 sequences are SEHNR and FQNEAQ (reference sequence). V lost 1 base to trimming and J lost 4 bases, with 6 bases between them. As DNA, the CDR3 is TGTGCCAGCAGCTTAGAAGTCCCAGATACGCAGTATTTT. It specifies CASSLEVPDTQYF.

The gene calls are TRBV7-9 and TRBJ2-1, with D possibly being TRBD1 (6 bases). CDR3 length: 15 residues. CDR1 is SEHNR and CDR2 is FQNEAQ in the germline V gene (reference sequence). The V end lost 1 base, the J end lost 2 bases, and 9 bases lay between the germline ends. Written as DNA, the CDR3 is TGTGCCAGCAGCTTAGGGCAGGGGCCCTACAATGAGCAGTTCTTC. This sequence encodes CASSLGQGPYNEQFF.

This clone has only a few counts. The chain recombines TRBV19 with TRBJ1-1; D is uncertain. V lost 7 bases to trimming and J lost 0 bases, with 9 bases between them. The V gene's germline CDR1 is LNHDA and CDR2 SQIVND (reference sequence). The CDR3 consists of 13 residues. This chain's CDR3 is CASTPYMNTEAFF. CDR3 DNA sequence: TGTGCCAGTACCCCGTACATGAACACTGAAGCTTTCTTT.

This clone was seen a few times. V gene TRBV5-4 combines with J gene TRBJ1-6, with 9 bases identical to TRBD1. The CDR3 contains 16 residues. Per germline, CDR1 SGHNT and CDR2 YYREEE (reference sequence). Unmatched junction bases numbered 9, after V lost 4 bases and J lost 7 bases. The CDR3 region is CASSAGYRGQNSPLHF. The CDR3, as DNA: TGTGCCAGCAGCGCCGGCTACAGGGGGCAAAATTCACCCCTCCACTTT.

This clone came up a few times. The V gene is TRBV7-3, the J gene TRBJ2-1, with 12 bases aligning to TRBD2. V lost 7 bases and J lost 6; bases outside the gene matches: 4. The germline V gene encodes CDR1 SGHTA and CDR2 FQGTGA. This CDR3 has 14 residues. The CDR3 is CASTRTSGANEQFF. The CDR3 nucleotides are TGTGCCAGCACCAGGACTAGCGGGGCCAATGAGCAGTTCTTC. The full variable domain, with the rest looked up from reference TRBV7-3 and TRBJ2-1, is GAGVSQTPSNKVTEKGKYVELRCDPISGHTALYWYRQSLGQGPEFLIYFQGTGAADDSGLPNDRFFAVRPEGSVSTLKIQRTERGDSAVYLCASTRTSGANEQFFGPGTRLTVL.

Concerning this clone: Mismatch with germline at one junction end may stem from a read error. The V call is TRBV28, the J call TRBJ1-2; D unresolved. Germline CDR1 MDHEN, CDR2 SYDVKM. This CDR3 has 12 amino acids. In nucleotides, the CDR3 is TGTACCAGCAGCTTGATTAACTATGGCTACACCTTC. Its protein is CTSSLINYGYTF.

V gene TRBV18 combines with J gene TRBJ2-5; D is uncertain. CDR1 and CDR2 from the germline V gene are KGHSH and LQKENI. Trimming left V 1 base short and J 5 bases short, with 11 bases between. The CDR3 totals 14 residues. CDR3 sequence: CASSPRRNVETQYF. The CDR3 region has the DNA TGTGCCAGCTCACCACGACGGAATGTGGAGACCCAGTACTTC.

V is TRBV2 and J is TRBJ2-1, with D perhaps TRBD2 (6 bases). Germline CDR1 reads SNHLY; CDR2 reads FYNNEI. The CDR3 has 15 residues. V was pared by 5 bases and J by 0 bases, with 11 bases between. This CDR3 is CASSPREPSYNEQFF. The DNA for the CDR3 is TGTGCCAGCAGTCCCCGGGAGCCCTCCTACAATGAGCAGTTCTTC. Based on the CDR3 plus reference TRBV2 and TRBJ2-1, the full variable domain is EPEVTQTPSHQVTQMGQEVILRCVPISNHLYFYWYRQILGQKVEFLVSFYNNEISEKSEIFDDQFSVERPDGSNFTLKIRSTKLEDSAMYFCASSPREPSYNEQFFGPGTRLTVL.

V and J are TRBV15 and TRBJ2-1, with D maybe TRBD2 (5 bases). The V gene's germline CDR1 is LNHNV and CDR2 YYDKDF (reference sequence). V lost 3 bases, J lost 3 bases, and 9 bases lay in between. The CDR3 consists of 14 residues. The CDR3 sequence is CATSRRADYNEQFF. CDR3 in DNA: TGTGCCACCAGCAGGCGGGCCGACTACAATGAGCAGTTCTTC.

This clone was observed a few times. The J gene is TRBJ2-2, the V gene TRBV4-1; D is tentatively TRBD1 or TRBD2 (5 bases each). The length of the CDR3 is 15 residues. The germline V gene has CDR1 MGHRA and CDR2 YSYEKL. Trimming cost V 1 base and J 7 bases, with 13 bases left between them. CDR3 nucleotide sequence: TGCGCCAGCAGCCAAGGGGGGAAAATTGTCGGGGAGCTGTTTTTT. Amino acids: CASSQGGKIVGELFF.

In this sample, this clone turned up a few times. The chain has TRBV5-1 and TRBJ2-1; no definite D call. V lost 2 bases, J lost 0 bases, and 6 bases lay in between. The CDR3 consists of 14 residues. The germline gives CDR1 SGHRS, CDR2 YFSETQ. CDR3 coding DNA: TGCGCCAGCAGCTTCGTGAGCTCCTACAATGAGCAGTTCTTC. It yields the protein CASSFVSSYNEQFF.

This clone has a handful of counts. The rearrangement links TRBV4-2 to TRBJ2-3; the match to TRBD2 covers 10 bases. Germline CDR1 reads LGHNA; CDR2 reads YNFKEQ. The V and J ends lost 6 bases and 3 bases, in that order; junction bases with no gene match: 3. The CDR3 runs to 14 residues. In DNA form, the CDR3 reads TGTGCCAGCAGGTCTAGCGGGAGAACAGATACGCAGTATTTT. This encodes CASRSSGRTDTQYF.

V usage is TRBV19 and J usage is TRBJ1-5; possible D gene TRBD1, 5 bases. This CDR3 spans 15 amino acids. Germline CDR1 LNHDA, CDR2 SQIVND (reference sequence). V dropped 3 bases and J dropped 7 bases, with 16 bases sitting between them. In DNA, the CDR3 is TGTGCCAGTAGTATTGGGCAGGGCTTCGGGCAGCCCCAGCATTTT. Translating it yields CASSIGQGFGQPQHF.

Worth noting for this clone: This specimen includes other DNA sequences encoding the same CDR3. CDR3 sequence (DNA): TGTGCCAGCAGCCCCAGGGGGCGGGGGCGGCCATCGGGCACCGGGGAGCTGTTTTTT. Its protein product is CASSPRGRGRPSGTGELFF. This chain uses TRBV9 with TRBJ2-2, with D tentatively TRBD1 (8 bases). Germline CDR1 SGDLS, CDR2 YYNGEE. The V end lost 4 bases, the J end lost 4 bases, and 26 bases lay between the germline ends. The CDR3 sequence is 19 residues long.

V gene TRBV2 combines with J gene TRBJ1-2; a weak D match, TRBD1 (5 bases). The CDR3 has 15 amino acids. The germline V and J ends were trimmed by 5 bases and 0 bases, with 13 bases remaining between them. Germline CDR1 is SNHLY and CDR2 is FYNNEI. CDR3 DNA: TGTGCCAGCAGTCGGGACTCTATAGCTAACTATGGCTACACCTTC. It encodes CASSRDSIANYGYTF.

Worth noting for this clone: The junction differs from germline at one of its ends, possibly a read error. This rearrangement joins TRBV4-1 to TRBJ2-1; no clear D. Germline loops: CDR1 MGHRA, CDR2 YSYEKL. CDR3 length equals 16 residues. CDR3 sequence (DNA): TGTGCCAGCAGCCTCATAGCTGCGAGCCAATACAATGAGCAGTTCTTC. It specifies CASSLIAASQYNEQFF.

This clone came up many times. This chain connects TRBV5-5 to TRBJ2-3, with D maybe TRBD2 (5 bases). Deletions cut 4 bases from V and 6 bases from J, with 12 bases between. Germline values: CDR1 SGHKS, CDR2 YYEKEE (reference sequence). The length of the CDR3 is 13 residues. This CDR3 reads CASSRGPPDTQYF. CDR3 DNA sequence: TGTGCCAGCAGCCGAGGGCCACCGGATACGCAGTATTTT.

The V gene is TRBV18, the J gene TRBJ2-3; D may be TRBD1 or TRBD2 (5 bases each). The CDR3 extends over 14 amino acids. The V end lost 0 bases, the J end lost 2 bases, and 6 bases lay between the germline ends. Germline CDR1 KGHSH, CDR2 LQKENI. The DNA of the CDR3 is TGTGCCAGCTCACCACCCGGGGCCACAGATACGCAGTATTTT. Translation: CASSPPGATDTQYF.

This sequence joins TRBV28 and TRBJ2-2; 7 bases fit TRBD2. The CDR3 loop spans 17 amino acids. Trimming cost V 1 base and J 4 bases; bases outside gene matches: 9. Germline V lookup: CDR1 MDHEN, CDR2 SYDVKM. CDR3 bases: TGTGCCAGCAGTTTATCGCCGCAGGGAGGGGTCACCGGGGAGCTGTTTTTT. Translation gives CASSLSPQGGVTGELFF.

This clone was counted between two and nine times. The J gene is TRBJ2-2, the V gene TRBV9; 11 nucleotides match TRBD2. The CDR3 is made up of 20 amino acids. Germline V gene data show CDR1 as SGDLS and CDR2 as YYNGEE. J lost 2 bases, V lost 5 bases, and 17 bases had no gene match. CDR3 region: CASRAPGRLGTSGNTGELFF. The DNA of the CDR3 is TGTGCCAGCAGAGCCCCGGGGAGGCTCGGGACTAGCGGTAACACCGGGGAGCTGTTTTTT.

The chain carries TRBV10-2 and TRBJ2-7; 9 positions agree with TRBD2. Trimming removed 8 bases from V and 0 bases from J; junction bases left unmatched: 5. The CDR3 is made up of 14 amino acids. Germline loops: CDR1 WSHSY, CDR2 SAAADI. The CDR3 region is CASRTSGYSYEQYF. As DNA, the CDR3 is TGCGCCAGCCGAACTAGCGGGTACTCCTACGAGCAGTACTTC.

V gene TRBV7-9 combines with J gene TRBJ1-1; unclear D gene. V shed 1 base and J shed 1 base, with 7 bases lying between them. The CDR3 has 14 residues. Germline V lookup: CDR1 SEHNR, CDR2 FQNEAQ (reference sequence). The CDR3 sequence is CASSLVASNTEAFF. The CDR3 bases are TGTGCCAGCAGCTTAGTTGCATCGAACACTGAAGCTTTCTTT.

This clone was recorded a few times. The gene calls are TRBV28 and TRBJ2-7; 8 positions match TRBD2. This CDR3 has 14 amino acids. The germline V gene encodes CDR1 MDHEN and CDR2 SYDVKM. J gave up 2 bases and V 3 bases, and 3 bases lay outside the gene matches. This chain's CDR3 is CASSLSGRAYEQYF. The CDR3 nucleotides read TGTGCCAGCAGTTTGAGCGGGAGAGCCTACGAGCAGTACTTC.

This clone has just a few counts. This chain joins TRBV9 and TRBJ1-2, with D perhaps TRBD1 (5 bases). This CDR3 spans 15 amino acids. Per the germline V gene, CDR1 is SGDLS and CDR2 is YYNGEE. V was trimmed by 0 bases and J by 4 bases, leaving 13 bases between them. The CDR3 region has the DNA TGTGCCAGCAGCGTAGCCCCAACCGGGGGCTATGGCTACACCTTC. It encodes CASSVAPTGGYGYTF.

This rearrangement joins TRBV2 to TRBJ2-7, with a tentative D call TRBD1 (6 bases). This CDR3 has 13 residues. Germline V gene data show CDR1 as SNHLY and CDR2 as FYNNEI. Trimming cost V 9 bases and J 2 bases, with 14 bases left between them. The CDR3, as DNA: TGTGCCAGTTTACGTTCAGGGGCCTACGAGCAGTACTTC. The encoded protein is CASLRSGAYEQYF.

The genes are TRBV10-2 and TRBJ2-6, with 12 positions matching TRBD2. V dropped 6 bases and J dropped 4; count of bases not matched to a gene: 4. In germline, CDR1 is WSHSY, CDR2 SAAADI. The CDR3 is 16 amino acids. The CDR3 reads CASRTSGSSGANVLTF. In nucleotides, the CDR3 is TGCGCCAGCAGGACTAGCGGGAGTTCCGGGGCCAACGTCCTGACTTTC.

This clone was recorded a few times. CDR3: CASSTGSQGGGEKLFF. The CDR3 DNA reads TGCGCCAGCAGCACCGGTTCACAGGGAGGGGGTGAAAAACTGTTTTTT. J is TRBJ1-4 and V is TRBV5-1; possible D gene TRBD1, 6 bases. V shed 4 bases and J shed 7 bases, with 20 bases lying between them. The CDR3 length is 16 residues. Germline values: CDR1 SGHRS, CDR2 YFSETQ.